The 30 T cell receptor beta chains presented below share a single source sample, sequenced in a study of CXCR3 chemokines and chemotherapy response in bladder cancer. TCRdb reprocessed the PCR reads with MiXCR, giving one entry per CDR3 protein. This sample has more than 10,000 distinct CDR3 sequences; around an eighth occur once, and the top ten carry roughly 27%. Sampling took place from a patient whose treatment included neoadjuvant chemotherapy. These receptors were taken from a human donor with bladder cancer that did not respond to neoadjuvant chemotherapy.

This clonotype came up many times. The CDR3: CASSPYDSSSGNTIYF. The DNA for the CDR3 is TGTGCCAGCTCACCCTACGACTCTAGCTCTGGAAACACCATATATTTT. The V gene is TRBV18, the J gene TRBJ1-3, with D uncertain. V was cut by 3 bases and J by 0 bases, with 12 bases left in between. The length of the CDR3 is 16 residues. Germline CDR1 reads KGHSH; CDR2 reads LQKENI. The variable domain in full, with the rest retrieved from reference TRBV18 and TRBJ1-3, is NAGVMQNPRHLVRRRGQEARLRCSPMKGHSHVYWYRQLPEEGLKFMVYLQKENIIDESGMPKERFSAEFPKEGPSILRIQQVVRGDSAAYFCASSPYDSSSGNTIYFGEGSWLTVV.

Sample share makes this clonotype medium-sized. CDR3: CASSTSTGNTEAFF. Written as DNA, the CDR3 is TGTGCCAGCAGTACGTCCACGGGGAACACTGAAGCTTTCTTT. The chain uses TRBV6-2 or TRBV6-3 and TRBJ1-1; D gene uncertain. Germline CDR1 MNHEY, CDR2 SVGEGT. The V end lost 5 bases, the J end lost 1 base, and 11 bases lay between the germline ends. The CDR3 totals 14 residues.

The sample holds many counts of this clonotype. The chain is built from TRBV18 and TRBJ2-2; D unclear. V was pared by 6 bases and J by 4 bases, with 12 bases between. Germline V CDR1 and CDR2: KGHSH, LQKENI. This CDR3 has 14 amino acids. The CDR3 sequence: CASSPKQVTGELFF. In nucleotides, the CDR3 is TGTGCCAGCTCTCCCAAGCAGGTCACCGGGGAGCTGTTTTTT. The variable domain in full, with the rest retrieved from reference TRBV18 and TRBJ2-2, is NAGVMQNPRHLVRRRGQEARLRCSPMKGHSHVYWYRQLPEEGLKFMVYLQKENIIDESGMPKERFSAEFPKEGPSILRIQQVVRGDSAAYFCASSPKQVTGELFFGEGSRLTVL.

In its sample, this clonotype was seen many times. CDR3 sequence reads: CASSYSGAGGQTGANVLTF. DNA for the CDR3: TGTGCCAGCAGTTACTCGGGAGCAGGGGGCCAAACTGGGGCCAACGTCCTGACTTTC. The V call is TRBV6-5, the J call TRBJ2-6; 8 nucleotides match TRBD1. This CDR3 has 19 residues. The V segment lost 0 bases and the J segment 2 bases; nucleotides outside the gene matches: 9. Germline CDR1 MNHEY, CDR2 SVGAGI.

This clonotype appeared many times. The rearrangement uses TRBV6-2 or TRBV6-3 and TRBJ1-5; D remains unclear. Trimming shortened V by 6 bases and J by 0 bases, and 18 bases separated the two germline ends. CDR3 length equals 17 residues. Germline V gene lookup returns CDR1 MNHEY and CDR2 SVGEGT. In DNA, the CDR3 is TGTGCCAGCAGGTACAATCCGGGATCGGATAGCAATCAGCCCCAGCATTTT. Translated: CASRYNPGSDSNQPQHF.

This chain joins TRBV9 and TRBJ2-7; TRBD1 or TRBD2 may be the D gene (5 bases each). V lost 2 bases, J lost 1 base, and 10 bases lay in between. CDR1 SGDLS and CDR2 YYNGEE come from the germline V gene. The CDR3 contains 14 residues. The chain's CDR3 is CASSVTGASYEQYF. The CDR3 nucleotides read TGTGCCAGCAGCGTTACCGGGGCGTCCTACGAGCAGTACTTC.

This clonotype has only a few counts. The chain employs TRBV12-3 or TRBV12-4 and TRBJ1-5, with 8 positions matching TRBD1. J gave up 1 base and V 6 bases, and 8 bases lay outside the gene matches. The CDR3 covers 16 residues. CDR3 sequence reads: CASSLTGGGSNQPQHF. The CDR3 DNA reads TGTGCCAGCAGCTTAACAGGGGGTGGAAGCAATCAGCCCCAGCATTTT.

The sample holds a few counts of this clonotype. The chain carries TRBV5-4 and TRBJ2-5; 9 positions match TRBD2. Germline assignment: CDR1 SGHNT and CDR2 YYREEE (reference sequence). V shed 2 bases, J shed 3 bases, and the junction held 8 bases outside the gene matches. The CDR3 totals 16 residues. CDR3: CASSLNPSGAKETQYF. CDR3 in DNA: TGTGCCAGCAGCTTAAACCCTAGCGGGGCCAAAGAGACCCAGTACTTC. Variable domain in full (rest from reference TRBV5-4 and TRBJ2-5): ETGVTQSPTHLIKTRGQQVTLRCSSQSGHNTVSWYQQALGQGPQFIFQYYREEENGRGNFPPRFSGLQFPNYSSELNVNALELDDSALYLCASSLNPSGAKETQYFGPGTRLLVL.

The V gene is TRBV20-1, the J gene TRBJ2-3, with D possibly matching TRBD2 (7 bases). Germline-derived CDR1 and CDR2 are DFQATT and SNEGSKA (reference sequence). CDR3 length: 16 residues. Trimming pared 0 bases from V and 7 bases from J, leaving 20 bases between. CDR3 bases: TGCAGTGCTAGAGACCTAGCGGTTGGGGGGGCATATACGCAGTATTTT. It specifies CSARDLAVGGAYTQYF.

This clonotype was picked up many times. The V call is TRBV6-2 or TRBV6-3, the J call TRBJ2-7; D gene unclear. The V and J ends lost 6 bases and 4 bases respectively, with 13 bases between them. CDR1 and CDR2 (germline): MNHEY, SVGEGT. The length of the CDR3 is 13 residues. CDR3 sequence (DNA): TGTGCCAGCAGACCTACCGGGTCTTACGAGCAGTACTTC. The encoded protein is CASRPTGSYEQYF.

This clonotype was detected a few times. The chain links TRBV9 to TRBJ1-1; a weak D match, TRBD1 (6 bases). From germline, CDR1 is SGDLS and CDR2 YYNGEE. Deletions cut 4 bases from V and 4 bases from J, with 17 bases between. CDR3 length equals 15 residues. The CDR3 sequence: CASSPQGPGTTEAFF. Here the CDR3 DNA reads TGTGCCAGCAGCCCCCAGGGGCCCGGTACCACTGAAGCTTTCTTT. Full variable domain (remainder filled in from reference TRBV9 and TRBJ1-1): DSGVTQTPKHLITATGQRVTLRCSPRSGDLSVYWYQQSLDQGLQFLIQYYNGEERAKGNILERFSAQQFPDLHSELNLSSLELGDSALYFCASSPQGPGTTEAFFGQGTRLTVV.

This clonotype is medium-sized by share. The chain employs TRBV6-1 and TRBJ1-2; 10 bases line up with TRBD1. Trimming removed 2 bases from V and 5 bases from J; junction bases left unmatched: 5. The germline CDR1 and CDR2 sequences are MNHNS and SASEGT. This CDR3 is built from 15 residues. The CDR3: CASSESRDRGYGYTF. The CDR3, as DNA: TGTGCCAGCAGTGAAAGCAGGGACAGGGGATATGGCTACACCTTC.

In nucleotides, the CDR3 is TGTGCCAGCACCCAACTAGCGGGGGGAGGTGAGACCCAGTACTTC. Amino acids: CASTQLAGGGETQYF. The rearrangement links TRBV28 to TRBJ2-5, with 12 bases matching TRBD2. CDR3 length: 15 residues. Germline V lookup: CDR1 MDHEN, CDR2 SYDVKM. The junction had 8 bases not matched to a gene; V was cut back by 7 bases and J by 5 bases.

This clonotype was observed at least ten times. The rearrangement links TRBV6-2 or TRBV6-3 to TRBJ1-1; the D gene is possibly TRBD1 (5 bases). Germline values: CDR1 MNHEY, CDR2 SVGEGT. The CDR3 covers 14 residues. V was shortened by 0 bases and J by 6 bases, with 11 bases between the two germline ends. The chain's CDR3 is CASSYSRRGAEAFF. The CDR3 DNA sequence: TGTGCCAGCAGTTACTCGCGAAGGGGAGCTGAAGCTTTCTTT.

This clonotype was counted ten times or more. The chain is built from TRBV6-6 and TRBJ2-3; a weak D match, TRBD2 (6 bases). CDR3 length: 16 amino acids. CDR1 MNHNY and CDR2 SVGAGI come from the germline V gene (reference sequence). Trimming removed 2 bases from V and 6 bases from J, with 18 bases in between. In DNA form, the CDR3 reads TGTGCCAGCAGTTACGGAGGTGGTAGCGGCCCGGATACGCAGTATTTT. Its protein is CASSYGGGSGPDTQYF.

This clonotype was detected many times. The rearrangement uses TRBV7-2 and TRBJ1-1; TRBD1 matches 9 bases. Looked up from germline, CDR1 is SGHTA and CDR2 is FQGNSA. V gave up 5 bases and J gave up 2 bases; unmatched junction bases: 3. CDR3 size: 14 residues. CDR3 protein: CASSRDRANTEAFF. DNA for the CDR3: TGTGCCAGCAGCAGGGACAGGGCCAACACTGAAGCTTTCTTT.

This clonotype was recorded at least ten times. V gene TRBV19 combines with J gene TRBJ1-5; possible D gene TRBD1, 5 bases. Trimming pared 5 bases from V and 0 bases from J, leaving 11 bases between. Germline V gene sequence: CDR1 LNHDA, CDR2 SQIVND (reference sequence). This CDR3 contains 15 residues. The CDR3 DNA is TGTGCCAGTAGTTCTCAAGGGGATAGCAATCAGCCCCAGCATTTT. It encodes CASSSQGDSNQPQHF. Together with reference TRBV19 and TRBJ1-5, the CDR3 gives the full variable domain: DGGITQSPKYLFRKEGQNVTLSCEQNLNHDAMYWYRQDPGQGLRLIYYSQIVNDFQKGDIAEGYSVSREKKESFPLTVTSAQKNPTAFYLCASSSQGDSNQPQHFGDGTRLSIL.

The table lists this clonotype with many counts. CDR3 nucleotide sequence: TGTGCCAGCAGCTACCAGGGAAATCAGCCCCAGCATTTT. It specifies CASSYQGNQPQHF. The V gene is TRBV5-4, the J gene TRBJ1-5; D perhaps matches TRBD1 (5 bases). The ends were cut back, 3 bases at V and 4 bases at J, with 8 bases in the middle. Looked up from germline, CDR1 is SGHNT and CDR2 is YYREEE (reference sequence). The CDR3 is 13 residues long. The full variable domain, in which reference TRBV5-4 and TRBJ1-5 provide the parts outside the CDR3, is ETGVTQSPTHLIKTRGQQVTLRCSSQSGHNTVSWYQQALGQGPQFIFQYYREEENGRGNFPPRFSGLQFPNYSSELNVNALELDDSALYLCASSYQGNQPQHFGDGTRLSIL.

The chain joins TRBV28 to TRBJ1-4; no clear D gene. The length of the CDR3 is 14 residues. V gave up 4 bases and J gave up 4 bases, with 10 bases separating them. CDR1 MDHEN and CDR2 SYDVKM come from the germline V gene. The CDR3 region is CASSSGEINEKLFF. As DNA, the CDR3 is TGTGCCAGCAGTTCAGGAGAGATTAATGAAAAACTGTTTTTT. Full variable domain (rest looked up from reference TRBV28 and TRBJ1-4): DVKVTQSSRYLVKRTGEKVFLECVQDMDHENMFWYRQDPGLGLRLIYFSYDVKMKEKGDIPEGYSVSREKKERFSLILESASTNQTSMYLCASSSGEINEKLFFGSGTQLSVL.

This clonotype has just a few counts. This chain links TRBV28 with TRBJ2-1; 7 nucleotides line up with TRBD2. Trimming removed 3 bases from V and 3 bases from J; junction bases left unmatched: 5. The CDR3 spans 15 residues. In germline, CDR1 is MDHEN, CDR2 SYDVKM. The CDR3 sequence is CASSFASGIYNEQFF. CDR3 DNA: TGTGCCAGCAGTTTCGCCAGCGGGATCTACAATGAGCAGTTCTTC.

This clonotype was counted between two and nine times. The chain employs TRBV28 and TRBJ2-5; TRBD2 agrees at 8 bases. Germline CDR1 and CDR2: MDHEN and SYDVKM. This CDR3 comprises 13 residues. The V segment lost 5 bases and the J segment 4 bases; nucleotides outside the gene matches: 3. CDR3 sequence reads: CASSNAGGETQYF. The CDR3 DNA follows: TGTGCCAGCAGTAACGCGGGAGGAGAGACCCAGTACTTC.

This clonotype was found many times. This chain connects TRBV5-4 to TRBJ2-2; possibly TRBD2 for D (6 bases). Looked up from germline, CDR1 is SGHNT and CDR2 is YYREEE (reference sequence). The CDR3 has 14 amino acids. Trimming stripped 0 bases from V and 7 bases from J, with 10 bases between. The CDR3 nucleotides read TGTGCCAGCAGCTTGGCAGGGCGGGGCGGGGAGCTGTTTTTT. It codes for CASSLAGRGGELFF.

In its sample, this clonotype was seen many times. V gene TRBV6-1 combines with J gene TRBJ1-2; 8 positions match TRBD1. The CDR3 is 13 residues long. The trim removed 3 bases at V and 7 bases at J, leaving 4 bases unmatched. Per the germline V gene, CDR1 is MNHNS and CDR2 is SASEGT. CDR3: CASSEDRVTGYTF. Here the CDR3 DNA reads TGTGCCAGCAGTGAGGACAGGGTTACTGGCTACACCTTC.

Concerning this clonotype itself: A much larger clone lies a single base off, so this may be a read error. V gene TRBV18 combines with J gene TRBJ2-7; possibly TRBD2 for D (6 bases). Germline values: CDR1 KGHSH, CDR2 LQKENI. The CDR3 totals 12 residues. CDR3 nucleotide sequence: TGTGCCAGCAGCCTCACGGACTACAAGCAGTACTTC. Amino acid sequence: CASSLTDYKQYF. Full variable domain (remainder filled in from reference TRBV18 and TRBJ2-7): NAGVMQNPRHLVRRRGQEARLRCSPMKGHSHVYWYRQLPEEGLKFMVYLQKENIIDESGMPKERFSAEFPKEGPSILRIQQVVRGDSAAYFCASSLTDYKQYFGPGTRLTVT.

This clonotype qualifies as medium-sized. The chain carries TRBV19 and TRBJ2-3; TRBD2 matches 11 bases. The CDR3 spans 15 residues. Germline trimming cut 5 bases from V and 4 bases from J; bases unmatched to any gene: 5. Germline V gene sequence: CDR1 LNHDA, CDR2 SQIVND (reference sequence). CDR3: CASSPLAGGPDTQYF. The CDR3 DNA reads as TGTGCCAGTAGTCCCTTAGCGGGAGGGCCAGATACGCAGTATTTT.

This clonotype was seen ten or more times. The chain employs TRBV6-2 or TRBV6-3 and TRBJ2-2, with 8 nucleotides matching TRBD2. The V and J ends lost 5 bases and 4 bases, in that order; junction bases with no gene match: 9. CDR3 size: 16 residues. Germline assignment: CDR1 MNHEY and CDR2 SVGEGT. CDR3 in DNA: TGTGCCAGCAGTCCTCTGACGGGGGGGCTCACCGGGGAGCTGTTTTTT. It specifies CASSPLTGGLTGELFF.

On this clonotype: The junction departs from germline at one end; a sequencing error may be responsible. The V call is TRBV12-5, the J call TRBJ2-2; the D gene is possibly TRBD2 (6 bases). In germline, CDR1 is LGHNT, CDR2 FRNRAP. The length of the CDR3 is 18 residues. This CDR3 reads CASGMRELRGLGTGGLFF. The CDR3, as DNA: TGTGCTAGTGGGATGAGGGAGCTGCGGGGCCTCGGCACCGGGGGGCTGTTTTTT.

This clonotype occurred many times. The rearrangement uses TRBV7-9 and TRBJ2-5, with TRBD1 matching over 8 bases. Trimming took 3 bases from V and 5 from J; bases not matched to a gene: 2. CDR1 is SEHNR, CDR2 FQNEAQ, per germline (reference sequence). This CDR3 contains 13 residues. The CDR3 coding sequence is TGTGCCAGCAGCTTGACAGGGGTGGAGACCCAGTACTTC. Amino acid sequence: CASSLTGVETQYF.

Many counts were recorded for this clonotype. The chain is built from TRBV7-2 and TRBJ2-7, with D uncertain. This CDR3 is 13 amino acids long. Germline V lookup: CDR1 SGHTA, CDR2 FQGNSA. The ends were cut back, 4 bases at V and 3 bases at J, with 10 bases in the middle. As DNA, the CDR3 is TGTGCCAGCAGCTCCTCGGACGGCTACGAGCAGTACTTC. Its protein is CASSSSDGYEQYF.

This clonotype was counted ten times or more. The V gene is TRBV29-1, the J gene TRBJ2-7; no clear D gene. Deletions cut 4 bases from V and 2 bases from J, with 12 bases between. CDR1 is SQVTM and CDR2 is ANQGSEA in the germline V gene. The CDR3 runs to 13 residues. The CDR3: CSVGPTSTYEQYF. The CDR3 nucleotides read TGCAGCGTTGGGCCGACATCTACCTACGAGCAGTACTTC.